Described below is a single T cell receptor beta chain sequence and its context. The sample is drawn from a study of cytomegalovirus exposure and HLA in healthy donors. Use of 60 Vbeta and 13 Jbeta primers characterized the PCR. Sequencing used immunoSEQ multiplex PCR; TCRdb keeps in-frame clones, though not all of them. The sample shows around 160,000 clones, more than 65% of them seen only once. Healthy bone marrow donors made up the donor group. The clonotype comes from a young man in good health and CMV-seropositive. Source material: PBMCs.

CDR3 amino acids: CASRETGTAAACTF. CDR3 sequence (DNA): TGTGCCAGCAGGGAGACAGGAACCGCGGCTGCCTGCACCTTC. The rearrangement links TRBV25-1 to TRBJ1-2; D possibly corresponds to TRBD1 (6 bases). The germline CDR1 and CDR2 sequences are MGHDK and SYGVNS. The CDR3 is 14 amino acids. V was cut by 6 bases and J by 13 bases, with 24 bases left in between.